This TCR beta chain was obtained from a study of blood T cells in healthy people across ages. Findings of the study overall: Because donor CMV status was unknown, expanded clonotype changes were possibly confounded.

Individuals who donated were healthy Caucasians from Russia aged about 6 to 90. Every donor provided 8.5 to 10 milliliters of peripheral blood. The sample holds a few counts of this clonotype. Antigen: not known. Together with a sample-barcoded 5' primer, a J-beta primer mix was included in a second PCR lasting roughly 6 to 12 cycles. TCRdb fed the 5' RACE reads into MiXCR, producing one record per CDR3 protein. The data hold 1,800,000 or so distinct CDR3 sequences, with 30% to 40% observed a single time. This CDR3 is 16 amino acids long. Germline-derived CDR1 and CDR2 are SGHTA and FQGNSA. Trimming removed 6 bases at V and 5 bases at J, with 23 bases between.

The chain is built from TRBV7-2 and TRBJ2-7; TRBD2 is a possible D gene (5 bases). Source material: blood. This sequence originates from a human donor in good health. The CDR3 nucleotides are TGTGCCAGCAGACCGGAGATGAGCGGACCCCCCAACGAGCAGTACTTC. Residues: CASRPEMSGPPNEQYF.